This T cell receptor (beta chain) comes out of a study of shared clonotypes between healthy human individuals. Study-level results: Generally, estimated richness proved larger in naive subsets than it did in memory subsets.

In regard to this clone: Its antigen is as yet unknown.

The length of the CDR3 is 14 residues. Trimming took 6 bases from V and 1 from J, leaving 13 bases between them. The germline V gene encodes CDR1 MNHEY and CDR2 SVGAGI. Profiling relied on immunoSEQ multiplex PCR, and the TCRdb table lists in-frame clones only, not all of them. The sample holds roughly 2 million clones; roughly 94% are singletons and the top ten take about 0.13%. This TCR was recovered from a man younger than 30 in good health. Material for sequencing was naive CD4+ T cells sorted from blood. Subset indicated: CD45RA+ positively selected. The chain has TRBV6-5 and TRBJ2-7, with D possibly being TRBD1 (6 bases). CDR3 bases: TGTGCCAGCAGGAAAATGACAGGATCCTACGAGCAGTACTTC. Protein product: CASRKMTGSYEQYF.